The 21 T cell receptor beta chains in this list originate from one sample, sequenced in a study of blood T cell repertoires in COVID-19. The repertoire was sequenced with immunoSEQ multiplex PCR; TCRdb's copy has only in-frame clones and lacks some. The table records 280,000 or so clones, less than 90% of them present only once. Sample: peripheral blood. These receptors were collected from a human donor in a cohort sampled during active COVID-19.

This clone turned up a few times. The chain combines TRBV2 with TRBJ2-5; 16 bases agree with TRBD2. Germline lookup yields CDR1 SNHLY and CDR2 FYNNEI. Germline trimming cut 9 bases from V and 4 bases from J; bases unmatched to any gene: 8. The CDR3 sequence is 16 residues long. CDR3 sequence (DNA): TGTGCCAGTTTGAAGGGGACTAGCGGGAGGGCAGAGACCCAGTACTTC. Translation gives CASLKGTSGRAETQYF.

V is TRBV18 and J is TRBJ2-1; D possibly corresponds to TRBD1 (6 bases). CDR3 size: 15 residues. Deletions cut 1 base from V and 2 bases from J, with 9 bases between. CDR1 KGHSH and CDR2 LQKENI come from the germline V gene. CDR3 in amino acids: CASSPLGGTYNEQFF. The CDR3 DNA follows: TGTGCCAGCTCACCACTAGGGGGAACCTACAATGAGCAGTTCTTC.

This clone was recorded once. This chain connects TRBV27 to TRBJ2-3; TRBD2 aligns across 9 bases. Germline V lookup: CDR1 MNHEY, CDR2 SMNVEV (reference sequence). Trimming at V came to 5 bases and at J to 9 bases, leaving 12 bases not matched to a gene. The CDR3 consists of 15 residues. In DNA, the CDR3 is TGTGCCAGCAGTAGGGATATTGGGAGCGGGAGGACGCAGTATTTT. It codes for CASSRDIGSGRTQYF.

The genes are TRBV7-6 and TRBJ2-5, with TRBD2 identical over 8 bases. The trim removed 5 bases at V and 7 bases at J, leaving 12 bases unmatched. From germline, CDR1 is SGHVS and CDR2 FNYEAQ. CDR3 length equals 15 residues. CDR3 loop: CASSPAGTRLTTQYF. The CDR3 DNA sequence: TGTGCCAGCAGCCCCGCCGGGACTAGACTCACGACCCAGTACTTC. Full variable domain (remainder filled in from reference TRBV7-6 and TRBJ2-5): GAGVSQSPRYKVTKRGQDVALRCDPISGHVSLYWYRQALGQGPEFLTYFNYEAQQDKSGLPNDRFSAERPEGSISTLTIQRTEQRDSAMYRCASSPAGTRLTTQYFGPGTRLLVL.

This clone was detected once. CDR3 loop: CASTYGQGKSGELFF. In nucleotides, the CDR3 is TGTGCCAGTACTTACGGACAGGGAAAGTCCGGGGAGCTGTTTTTT. The chain couples TRBV19 to TRBJ2-2; 8 bases align to TRBD1. The J segment lost 6 bases and the V segment lost 7 bases, leaving 10 bases of the junction unmatched. The CDR3 is 15 amino acids. CDR1 and CDR2 (germline): LNHDA, SQIVND (reference sequence).

The table lists this clone with a few counts. The V gene is TRBV12-5, the J gene TRBJ2-1; D not certain. The CDR3 loop spans 12 amino acids. Trimming removed 4 bases at V and 10 bases at J, with 11 bases between. The germline V gene encodes CDR1 LGHNT and CDR2 FRNRAP. The CDR3, as DNA: TGTGCTAGTGGTTCGGTATTCTCCGAGCAGTTCTTC. Amino acids: CASGSVFSEQFF.

In regard to this clone: The same CDR3 is also encoded by other DNA sequences in this sample. This chain joins TRBV10-3 and TRBJ2-1; D unresolved. Trimming removed 8 bases at V and 0 bases at J, with 5 bases between. This CDR3 is 12 amino acids long. The V gene's germline CDR1 is ENHRY and CDR2 SYGVKD. The CDR3 coding sequence is TGTGCCATCCGAGACTCCTACAATGAGCAGTTCTTC. This translates into CAIRDSYNEQFF.

This chain connects TRBV9 to TRBJ2-2, with TRBD1 identical over 9 bases. Germline V lookup: CDR1 SGDLS, CDR2 YYNGEE. The CDR3 runs to 14 residues. V gave up 6 bases and J gave up 8 bases; unmatched junction bases: 8. CDR3 residues: CASTGTGRQGELFF. In DNA form, the CDR3 reads TGTGCCAGCACCGGGACAGGGAGACAAGGGGAGCTGTTTTTT.

CDR3 amino acids: CASSPMGRLGGFTEAFF. The CDR3 DNA sequence: TGTGCCAGCAGCCCCATGGGACGGTTGGGAGGGTTCACTGAAGCTTTCTTT. The V and J genes are TRBV7-2 and TRBJ1-1; possibly TRBD1 for D (5 bases). The CDR3 has 17 residues. Germline loops: CDR1 SGHTA, CDR2 FQGNSA. V lost 5 bases and J 4 bases, leaving 23 bases between the germline ends.

In nucleotides, the CDR3 is TGCGCCAGCAGCCAAGATCGGGGACAGGGGCAGTTCTTC. This sequence encodes CASSQDRGQGQFF. V gene TRBV4-3 combines with J gene TRBJ2-1, with 9 bases lining up with TRBD1. CDR3 length: 13 amino acids. Germline V CDR1 and CDR2: LGHNA, YSLEER. V shed 0 bases, J shed 12 bases, and the junction held 3 bases outside the gene matches.

The chain has TRBV12-2 and TRBJ1-5; no DNA check was done on the table's D call, TRBD1. TRBV12-2 is noted as a pseudogene. The CDR3 covers 17 residues. The CDR3 loop reads CASRLDGDGTGVQPQHF. The CDR3 DNA is TGTGCAAGTCGCTTAGATGGGGACGGGACAGGGGTTCAGCCCCAGCATTTT.

This clone was counted between two and nine times. The chain carries TRBV10-3 and TRBJ1-5; 9 bases agree with TRBD1. Germline V gives CDR1 ENHRY, CDR2 SYGVKD. The CDR3 has 15 amino acids. V shed 3 bases and J 5 bases; nucleotides not matched to a gene: 5. The CDR3: CAISDSDRGYQPQHF. CDR3 in DNA: TGTGCCATCAGTGATTCGGACAGGGGATATCAGCCCCAGCATTTT.

The chain is built from TRBV3-1 (or the pseudogene TRBV3-2) and TRBJ2-7, with D tentatively TRBD2 (6 bases). The CDR3 spans 14 residues. Germline loops: CDR1 LGHDT, CDR2 YNNKEL (reference sequence). Between the trimmed V and J ends, which lost 1 base and 8 bases, there was a span of 15 bases. CDR3 coding DNA: TGTGCCAGCAGCCAAGGAACGGCTGGCGGGAAGCAGTACTTC. Its translation is CASSQGTAGGKQYF.

The sample holds one count of this clone. The chain carries TRBV27 and TRBJ2-5, with 8 bases that match TRBD1. Unmatched junction bases numbered 5, after V lost 3 bases and J lost 5 bases. The CDR3 covers 14 residues. Germline V lookup: CDR1 MNHEY, CDR2 SMNVEV (reference sequence). For the CDR3, the DNA is TGTGCCAGCAGTTTTGGGAACAGGGGGGAGACCCAGTACTTC. Translation: CASSFGNRGETQYF.

This chain uses TRBV19 with TRBJ2-2, with TRBD2 matching 13 bases. The V gene's germline CDR1 is LNHDA and CDR2 SQIVND (reference sequence). V lost 6 bases and J lost 7; bases outside the gene matches: 20. The CDR3 is 20 amino acids. The CDR3 region is CASRGGGLLAGGSRDGELFF. As DNA, the CDR3 is TGTGCCAGTAGGGGTGGAGGATTACTAGCGGGAGGGTCGCGTGACGGGGAGCTGTTTTTT.

The genes are TRBV12-5 and TRBJ2-1, with D possibly being TRBD1 (5 bases). Per germline, CDR1 LGHNT and CDR2 FRNRAP. The V and J ends lost 1 base and 5 bases respectively, with 21 bases between them. The CDR3 runs 18 residues. The CDR3 coding sequence is TGTGCTAGTGGTTTGGCCCGAAAAACAGGAGAAGTGGACAATGAGCAGTTCTTC. Residues: CASGLARKTGEVDNEQFF.

On this clone itself: The sample has other DNA sequences that encode this CDR3 too. The chain uses TRBV7-9 and TRBJ2-5; 10 nucleotides match TRBD2. The germline V gene encodes CDR1 SEHNR and CDR2 FQNEAQ (reference sequence). The CDR3 is made up of 14 amino acids. V shed 3 bases, J shed 4 bases, and the junction held 2 bases outside the gene matches. CDR3 in amino acids: CASSLSSGRETQYF. The CDR3 bases are TGTGCCAGCAGCTTGTCTAGCGGGAGAGAGACCCAGTACTTC. Based on the CDR3 plus reference TRBV7-9 and TRBJ2-5, the full variable domain is DTGVSQNPRHKITKRGQNVTFRCDPISEHNRLYWYRQTLGQGPEFLTYFQNEAQLEKSRLLSDRFSAERPKGSFSTLEIQRTEQGDSAMYLCASSLSSGRETQYFGPGTRLLVL.

This sequence joins TRBV7-6 and TRBJ2-5; D is possibly TRBD2 (6 bases). Germline assignment: CDR1 SGHVS and CDR2 FNYEAQ. The V end lost 5 bases, the J end lost 5 bases, and 18 bases lay between the germline ends. The CDR3 runs to 15 residues. Written as DNA, the CDR3 is TGTGCCAGCAGCCCCGGAGGAGGGTCCCGGGAGACCCAGTACTTC. As protein: CASSPGGGSRETQYF.

This rearrangement joins TRBV6-5 to TRBJ2-5; D possibly corresponds to TRBD1 (6 bases). This CDR3 comprises 15 residues. The ends were cut back, 6 bases at V and 2 bases at J, with 16 bases in the middle. Germline V lookup: CDR1 MNHEY, CDR2 SVGAGI. As DNA, the CDR3 is TGTGCCAGCAGCCCCTCCAGGGGCAGACAAGAGACCCAGTACTTC. Its translation: CASSPSRGRQETQYF.

This rearrangement joins TRBV19 to TRBJ2-7, with a tentative D call TRBD1 (5 bases). The CDR3 runs 17 residues. V was trimmed by 5 bases and J by 2 bases, leaving 22 bases between them. Germline V CDR1 and CDR2: LNHDA, SQIVND (reference sequence). The CDR3 DNA follows: TGTGCCAGTAGTCCGGACACGCGTCAAAGCCGTACCTACGAGCAGTACTTC. This encodes CASSPDTRQSRTYEQYF.

The chain has TRBV5-4 and TRBJ1-2, with 10 bases lining up with TRBD1. V gave up 4 bases and J gave up 7 bases; unmatched junction bases: 4. Germline assignment: CDR1 SGHNT and CDR2 YYREEE (reference sequence). This CDR3 region has 13 residues. CDR3 sequence: CASSLTGGVGYTF. Written as DNA, the CDR3 is TGTGCCAGCAGCCTGACAGGGGGCGTTGGCTACACCTTC. Full variable domain (outside the CDR3, taken from reference TRBV5-4 and TRBJ1-2): ETGVTQSPTHLIKTRGQQVTLRCSSQSGHNTVSWYQQALGQGPQFIFQYYREEENGRGNFPPRFSGLQFPNYSSELNVNALELDDSALYLCASSLTGGVGYTFGSGTRLTVV.